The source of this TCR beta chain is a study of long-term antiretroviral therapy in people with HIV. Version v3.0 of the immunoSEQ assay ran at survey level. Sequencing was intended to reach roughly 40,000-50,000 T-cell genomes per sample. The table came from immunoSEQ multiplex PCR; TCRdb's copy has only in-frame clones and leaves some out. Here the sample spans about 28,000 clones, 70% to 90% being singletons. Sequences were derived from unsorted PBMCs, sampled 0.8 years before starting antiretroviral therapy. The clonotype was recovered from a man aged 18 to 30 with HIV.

CDR3 residues: CATLRGHEGYF. The CDR3 region has the DNA TGTGCCACCCTCCGGGGCCATGAGGGATACTTC. The chain combines TRBV6-1 with TRBJ2-5; D may be TRBD1 or TRBD2 (5 bases each). V was shortened by 10 bases and J by 14 bases, with 20 bases between the two germline ends. Germline assignment: CDR1 MNHNS and CDR2 SASEGT. The CDR3 is 11 amino acids.